This TCR beta chain originates from a study of CD8 T cells in ankylosing spondylitis. This clonotype was recorded a few times. What it recognizes is unknown. Quantitative barcoded 5'-RACE was used to prepare TCR beta libraries. Each CDR3 protein is one row after TCRdb ran MiXCR on the 5' RACE reads. The profile covers about 440,000 distinct CDR3 sequences, with 17% appearing a single time and approximately 0.93% taken by the ten largest. General study findings and limits: Disease-linked clones bore a CD8+ phenotype and were relatively rare in peripheral blood. Among TCR beta sequences, a motif of several highly homologous variants appeared characteristic of ankylosing spondylitis blood. Some motif variants had been reported before (in reactive arthritis synovial fluid and blood).

The ends were cut back, 4 bases at V and 0 bases at J, with 16 bases in the middle. Germline CDR1 and CDR2: LGHNA and YSLEER. CDR3 size: 17 residues. This TCR was sampled from a male donor with ankylosing spondylitis. The chain combines TRBV4-3 with TRBJ2-1; possibly TRBD2 for D (5 bases). The material sequenced was blood, either unsorted or a sorted T cell fraction (not recorded which). CDR3 in DNA: TGCGCCAGCAGCCCCCGGACGGAGGCTAGCTCCTACAATGAGCAGTTCTTC. It specifies CASSPRTEASSYNEQFF.